The 31 T cell receptor beta chains presented below share a single source sample, sequenced in a study of blood T cell repertoires in COVID-19. The method was immunoSEQ multiplex PCR; TCRdb's version includes in-frame clones alone and lacks a portion of them. The data hold 200,000 to 300,000 clones, with around 86% observed a single time. Sequenced sample: peripheral blood. These receptors all come from a woman aged 55-69 years who had recovered from COVID-19.

V is TRBV10-3 and J is TRBJ2-1; TRBD2 matches 7 bases. CDR1 ENHRY and CDR2 SYGVKD come from the germline V gene. With V trimmed by 10 bases and J by 7 bases, 13 bases remained unmatched. CDR3 length equals 14 residues. CDR3 loop: CATRREGFRNEQFF. CDR3 nucleotides: TGTGCCACGAGAAGGGAGGGCTTTCGGAATGAGCAGTTCTTC.

This CDR3 is CASSVNRDSYNSPLHF. In DNA, the CDR3 is TGTGCCAGCAGCGTAAACCGGGACAGCTATAATTCACCCCTCCACTTT. The J gene is TRBJ1-6, the V gene TRBV9; 7 nucleotides agree with TRBD1. The CDR3 has 16 amino acids. The junction had 4 bases not matched to a gene; V was cut back by 1 base and J by 3 bases. In germline, CDR1 is SGDLS, CDR2 YYNGEE.

In its sample, this clone was seen once. This rearrangement joins TRBV20-1 to TRBJ1-1, with no clear D. Per germline, CDR1 DFQATT and CDR2 SNEGSKA (reference sequence). The germline V and J ends were trimmed by 1 base and 11 bases, with 11 bases remaining between them. CDR3 size: 11 residues. The CDR3: CSARGATGAFF. The CDR3 coding sequence is TGCAGTGCTAGAGGGGCCACTGGGGCTTTCTTT.

This clone was found once. CDR3 coding DNA: TGTGCCAGCTCAAACCAGGTCCAAGAGACCCAGTACTTC. The encoded protein is CASSNQVQETQYF. The genes are TRBV18 and TRBJ2-5, with D hard to call. Germline V gene sequence: CDR1 KGHSH, CDR2 LQKENI. With 5 bases removed from V and 1 base from J, the gap between germline ends came to 8 bases. The CDR3 runs to 13 residues.

The chain employs TRBV28 and TRBJ1-1, with 7 nucleotides matching TRBD1. This CDR3 has 15 amino acids. J lost 1 base, V lost 7 bases, and 9 bases had no gene match. The germline gives CDR1 MDHEN, CDR2 SYDVKM. The CDR3 region is CASKSAGQTNTEAFF. CDR3 DNA: TGTGCCAGCAAGTCCGCGGGACAGACGAACACTGAAGCTTTCTTT.

The V gene is TRBV9, the J gene TRBJ2-5; D perhaps matches TRBD2 (6 bases). CDR1 is SGDLS and CDR2 is YYNGEE in the germline V gene. V lost 2 bases and J lost 2, with 13 bases in between. CDR3 size: 15 residues. As DNA, the CDR3 is TGTGCCAGCAGCGTGTTCGGGACTTCGCAAGAGACCCAGTACTTC. This gives the protein CASSVFGTSQETQYF.

This rearrangement joins TRBV5-1 to TRBJ1-5; 7 bases are shared with TRBD1. The CDR3 has 15 residues. V lost 3 bases to trimming and J lost 3 bases; unmatched junction nucleotides: 6. Germline assignment: CDR1 SGHRS and CDR2 YFSETQ. DNA of the CDR3: TGCGCCAGCAGCTACAGGGGATCGATCAATCAGCCCCAGCATTTT. This gives the protein CASSYRGSINQPQHF.

The chain is built from TRBV28 and TRBJ2-7; weak D call: TRBD1 (5 bases). This CDR3 is built from 14 residues. With 6 bases removed from V and 4 bases from J, the gap between germline ends came to 16 bases. CDR1 is MDHEN and CDR2 is SYDVKM in the germline V gene. The CDR3 DNA is TGTGCCAGCAGCCCCGTGGGGCAGCAATACGAGCAGTACTTC. Translating it yields CASSPVGQQYEQYF.

The chain carries TRBV6-5 and TRBJ1-1; D perhaps matches TRBD1 (5 bases). Trimming shortened V by 2 bases and J by 6 bases, and 16 bases separated the two germline ends. CDR1 and CDR2 from the germline V gene are MNHEY and SVGAGI. The CDR3 runs 15 residues. The CDR3 is CASSYMAGSAAEAFF. The CDR3 nucleotides read TGTGCCAGCAGTTACATGGCAGGGTCCGCGGCTGAAGCTTTCTTT.

The rearrangement joins TRBV6-5 to TRBJ1-5; D is possibly TRBD1 (5 bases). Trimming took off 6 bases at V and 7 bases at J, with 19 bases between the two ends. Germline V gives CDR1 MNHEY, CDR2 SVGAGI. The CDR3 extends over 15 amino acids. CDR3 nucleotides: TGTGCCAGCAGCCGGACATTCTCTTTGAACCAGCCCCAGCATTTT. It is translated as CASSRTFSLNQPQHF.

CDR3 amino acids: CAISGVQTDTEAFF. In nucleotides, the CDR3 is TGTGCCATCAGCGGGGTGCAAACGGACACTGAAGCTTTCTTT. This chain connects TRBV10-3 to TRBJ1-1; D remains unclear. V was shortened by 6 bases and J by 3 bases, with 14 bases between the two germline ends. Germline-derived CDR1 and CDR2 are ENHRY and SYGVKD. CDR3 length: 14 amino acids.

This sequence joins TRBV11-3 and TRBJ2-7; maybe TRBD1 (6 bases). Germline V gene data show CDR1 as SGHNT and CDR2 as YENEEA. CDR3 length: 16 amino acids. V was trimmed by 1 base and J by 4 bases, leaving 17 bases between them. CDR3 region: CASSLGGTRRPYEQYF. DNA of the CDR3: TGTGCCAGCAGCTTAGGAGGGACAAGGAGACCTTACGAGCAGTACTTC.

J is TRBJ2-7 and V is TRBV7-9; TRBD1 agrees at 8 bases. Per the germline V gene, CDR1 is SEHNR and CDR2 is FQNEAQ (reference sequence). J gave up 6 bases and V 5 bases, and 6 bases lay outside the gene matches. The CDR3 sequence is 13 residues long. Here the CDR3 reads CASSARTGSEQYF. In nucleotides, the CDR3 is TGTGCCAGCAGCGCCAGGACAGGGTCCGAGCAGTACTTC.

This clone came up a few times. The chain joins TRBV6-2 or TRBV6-3 to TRBJ2-7; 9 bases match TRBD1. The junction had 4 bases not matched to a gene; V was cut back by 6 bases and J by 4 bases. CDR3 length: 13 amino acids. Germline-derived CDR1 and CDR2 are MNHEY and SVGEGT. DNA for the CDR3: TGTGCCAGCAGCGGACAGGGGAAGTACGAGCAGTACTTC. Its translation is CASSGQGKYEQYF.

The V gene is TRBV28, the J gene TRBJ2-1; TRBD2 aligns across 8 bases. Germline trimming cut 7 bases from V and 3 bases from J; bases unmatched to any gene: 11. The CDR3 is made up of 16 amino acids. Germline V gives CDR1 MDHEN, CDR2 SYDVKM. The CDR3 nucleotides are TGTGCCAGCAAAGACCAACGGGGGGGCTTCTACAATGAGCAGTTCTTC. Translated: CASKDQRGGFYNEQFF.

The chain has TRBV2 and TRBJ2-1; 7 positions match TRBD2. Germline-derived CDR1 and CDR2 are SNHLY and FYNNEI. The CDR3 contains 15 residues. V was clipped by 6 bases and J by 1 base; unmatched bases: 6. The CDR3 sequence is CASRERGGSYNEQFF. The CDR3 coding sequence is TGTGCCAGCAGGGAACGGGGAGGGTCCTACAATGAGCAGTTCTTC.

V usage is TRBV13 and J usage is TRBJ2-1, with D perhaps TRBD2 (7 bases). Germline V gives CDR1 PRHDT, CDR2 FYEKMQ (reference sequence). Trimming removed 6 bases at V and 5 bases at J, with 23 bases between. The CDR3 consists of 17 residues. The CDR3 is CASRIALAGAGHNEQFF. In nucleotides, the CDR3 is TGTGCCAGCAGGATCGCCCTGGCGGGGGCGGGACACAATGAGCAGTTCTTC.

The genes are TRBV19 and TRBJ1-6; 8 bases fit TRBD1. V lost 8 bases, J lost 10 bases, and 4 bases stayed unmatched. The germline CDR1 and CDR2 sequences are LNHDA and SQIVND (reference sequence). The CDR3 totals 12 residues. The chain's CDR3 is CASGQGNSPLHF. CDR3 DNA sequence: TGTGCCAGTGGACAGGGTAACTCACCCCTCCACTTT.

The rearrangement joins TRBV4-3 to TRBJ1-4; 12 positions agree with TRBD1. Germline CDR1 reads LGHNA; CDR2 reads YSLEER. V shed 3 bases and J 6 bases; nucleotides not matched to a gene: 14. The CDR3 extends over 19 amino acids. The CDR3 DNA is TGCGCCAGCAGCCAGCTCCTTCCGGGACAGGGGGCGCCGGATGAAAAACTGTTTTTT. Encoded protein: CASSQLLPGQGAPDEKLFF.

The chain couples TRBV7-3 to TRBJ2-3; a weak D match, TRBD2 (6 bases). Germline CDR1 reads SGHTA; CDR2 reads FQGTGA. With 5 bases removed from V and 2 bases from J, the gap between germline ends came to 11 bases. The CDR3 is 14 residues long. CDR3 residues: CASSPAGLTDTQYF. CDR3 coding DNA: TGTGCCAGCAGCCCTGCGGGGCTCACAGATACGCAGTATTTT.

This clone was counted many times. The chain combines TRBV14 with TRBJ2-7, with D tentatively TRBD2 (6 bases). CDR1 is SGHDN, CDR2 FVKESK, per germline. Trimming stripped 3 bases from V and 4 bases from J, with 19 bases between. There are 16 residues in the CDR3. In DNA, the CDR3 is TGTGCCAGCAGCCACTCGCGGGACTCAGATAATTACGAGCAGTACTTC. It specifies CASSHSRDSDNYEQYF.

V and J are TRBV14 and TRBJ2-5; perhaps TRBD1 as D (6 bases). The CDR3 has 13 residues. Germline V lookup: CDR1 SGHDN, CDR2 FVKESK. The V gene lost 4 bases and the J gene lost 3 bases, with 9 bases spanning the gap. Here the CDR3 reads CASSLGQEETQYF. The CDR3 DNA reads as TGTGCCAGCAGCCTGGGACAAGAAGAGACCCAGTACTTC.

The chain employs TRBV18 and TRBJ1-4; 7 positions agree with TRBD1. The germline V gene has CDR1 KGHSH and CDR2 LQKENI. The CDR3 runs to 17 residues. The ends lost 3 bases at V and 4 bases at J; junction bases unmatched: 11. In DNA, the CDR3 is TGTGCCAGCTCACCGGTGCCAGGGGGGCCACTTAATGAAAAACTGTTTTTT. Encoded protein: CASSPVPGGPLNEKLFF.

The chain uses TRBV28 and TRBJ1-4; D gene ambiguous. The germline gives CDR1 MDHEN, CDR2 SYDVKM. The CDR3 runs 13 residues. Trimming left V 3 bases short and J 8 bases short, with 10 bases between. The CDR3 is CASSFNSLEKLFF. The CDR3 coding sequence is TGTGCCAGCAGTTTCAATTCATTGGAAAAACTGTTTTTT.

The rearrangement links TRBV12-5 to TRBJ2-1; 7 bases fit TRBD1. The CDR3 extends over 15 amino acids. Germline lookup yields CDR1 LGHNT and CDR2 FRNRAP. V was pared by 5 bases and J by 7 bases, with 11 bases of the junction left unmatched. The CDR3 bases are TGTGCTAGTGGTGTCGGACAGGCGTCAGTTAATGAGCAGTTCTTC. Translating gives CASGVGQASVNEQFF.

The chain is built from TRBV7-6 and TRBJ2-3, with D perhaps TRBD1 (6 bases). The germline CDR1 and CDR2 sequences are SGHVS and FNYEAQ. The CDR3 is 15 residues long. The ends were cut back, 1 base at V and 0 bases at J, with 8 bases in the middle. CDR3: CASSLVTGSTDTQYF. CDR3 coding DNA: TGTGCCAGCAGCTTAGTAACAGGGAGCACAGATACGCAGTATTTT. The variable domain in full, with the rest retrieved from reference TRBV7-6 and TRBJ2-3, is GAGVSQSPRYKVTKRGQDVALRCDPISGHVSLYWYRQALGQGPEFLTYFNYEAQQDKSGLPNDRFSAERPEGSISTLTIQRTEQRDSAMYRCASSLVTGSTDTQYFGPGTRLTVL.

The V and J genes are TRBV7-8 and TRBJ1-5; TRBD1 matches at 9 bases. The CDR3 length is 15 residues. From germline, CDR1 is SGHVS and CDR2 FQNEAQ. V lost 3 bases to trimming and J lost 5 bases; unmatched junction nucleotides: 5. CDR3 loop: CASSFSGQGHQPQHF. The CDR3 DNA reads as TGTGCCAGCAGCTTCTCTGGACAGGGGCATCAGCCCCAGCATTTT.

The gene calls are TRBV3-1 (or the pseudogene TRBV3-2) and TRBJ1-6; the D gene is possibly TRBD1 (6 bases). The length of the CDR3 is 16 residues. Trimming took 5 bases from V and 5 from J, leaving 16 bases between them. Germline CDR1 is LGHDT and CDR2 is YNNKEL (reference sequence). The CDR3 coding sequence is TGTGCCAGCAGCAAAAGATCGCAGGGGAATAATTCACCCCTCCACTTT. Translated: CASSKRSQGNNSPLHF.

For this clone: Its ends do not fully match the called genes, so a read error is possible. The rearrangement links TRBV7-7 to TRBJ2-3; 7 positions agree with TRBD1. The CDR3 is 16 residues long. Germline V gene data show CDR1 as SSHAT and CDR2 as FNYEAQ (reference sequence). CDR3 loop: CASSPSWDSSTDTQYF. CDR3 sequence (DNA): TGTGCTAGCAGCCCGTCCTGGGACAGTAGCACAGATACGCAGTATTTT.

J is TRBJ1-5 and V is TRBV19; weak D call: TRBD1 (6 bases). V shed 5 bases and J shed 6 bases, with 20 bases lying between them. Germline V gives CDR1 LNHDA, CDR2 SQIVND (reference sequence). The CDR3 contains 16 residues. The CDR3 region has the DNA TGTGCCAGTAGTGAGGAGAGTTTGGGGGGGCTTCAGCCCCAGCATTTT. Translated: CASSEESLGGLQPQHF.

The J gene is TRBJ1-6, the V gene TRBV18; D perhaps matches TRBD1 (5 bases). V was clipped by 1 base and J by 6 bases, with 13 bases between them. CDR1 is KGHSH, CDR2 LQKENI, per germline. The CDR3 consists of 16 residues. The CDR3 coding sequence is TGTGCCAGCTCACCACAGGCAGGGTTAACTAATTCACCCCTCCACTTT. Protein product: CASSPQAGLTNSPLHF.